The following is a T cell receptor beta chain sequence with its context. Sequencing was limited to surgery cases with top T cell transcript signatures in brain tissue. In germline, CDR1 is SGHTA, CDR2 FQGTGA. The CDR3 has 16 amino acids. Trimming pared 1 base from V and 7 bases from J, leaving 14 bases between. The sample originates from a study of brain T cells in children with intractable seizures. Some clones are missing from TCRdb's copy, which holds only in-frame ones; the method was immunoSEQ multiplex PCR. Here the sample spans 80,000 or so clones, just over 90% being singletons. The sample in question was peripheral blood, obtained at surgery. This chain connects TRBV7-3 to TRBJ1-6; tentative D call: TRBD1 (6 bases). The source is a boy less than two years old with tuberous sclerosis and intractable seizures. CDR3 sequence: CASSLRPPGENSPLHF. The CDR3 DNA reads TGTGCCAGCAGCTTAAGACCCCCAGGGGAAAATTCACCCCTCCACTTT.